The clone carrying this T cell receptor beta chain showed up just once. Antigen: not known. Nashville, Tennessee was home to all donors, each a Caucasian adult. Germline-derived CDR1 and CDR2 are LNHNV and YYDKDF (reference sequence). CDR3 length: 14 residues. Trimming took 0 bases from V and 2 from J, leaving 8 bases between them. The assay used deep level. Only in-frame clones appear in the TCRdb table, and some are missing; sequencing was by immunoSEQ multiplex PCR. The sample has about 490,000 clones, about three quarters seen once. These data originate in a study of shared clonotypes between healthy human individuals. Findings and limits, study-wide: Limitation of the genetic and exposure-history diversity represented came from the few donors.

The specimen sequenced was PBMCs. The chain is built from TRBV15 and TRBJ2-7, with D possibly TRBD2 on 6 matching bases. This receptor was identified in a woman aged 35 to 49 in good health. Some clones in this sample may be carry-over from other donors' samples. DNA of the CDR3: TGTGCCACCAGCAGAGATCCGGGGGCCTACGAGCAGTACTTC. Its protein is CATSRDPGAYEQYF.